These T cell receptor beta chains were read from a single sample in a study of cytomegalovirus exposure and HLA in healthy donors. Some clones are missing from TCRdb's copy, which holds only in-frame ones; the method was immunoSEQ multiplex PCR. The sample has 180,000 or so clones; 65% to 85% are singletons. Sequencing used PBMCs. These receptor sequences come from a boy aged 2 to 9 in good health and CMV-seronegative. The CDR3 runs from the conserved cysteine through the conserved F or W. The D gene is left open where the match is weak. A row's size may be missing; if present it is once, few, many or a size class.

cdr3_nt cdr3_aa d_call v_call clone_size cdr3_length j_call
TGTGCCAGTAACAGAGGGGGTGGCACTGAAGCTTTCTTT CASNRGGGTEAFF . TRBV19 . 13 TRBJ1-1
TGTGCCAGCAGCTTCAAGGGAGGCTATGGCTACACCTTC CASSFKGGYGYTF . TRBV7-6 . 13 TRBJ1-2
TGTGCCAGCAGCTTAGGGGCACACACCATTAATTCACCCCTCCACTTT CASSLGAHTINSPLHF . TRBV7-6 . 16 TRBJ1-6
TGTGCCAGCAGTTCTGGGCGGGTAGAGACCCAGTACTTC CASSSGRVETQYF . TRBV6-1 . 13 TRBJ2-5
TGTGCCAGCGGCGGTTGGACAGCGAACACCGGGGAGCTGTTTTTT CASGGWTANTGELFF . TRBV6-5 . 15 TRBJ2-2
TGCGCCAGCAGCCAACGGACTCATGAAAAACTGTTTTTT CASSQRTHEKLFF . TRBV4-3 . 13 TRBJ1-4
TGTGCCAGCAGCTACCTAGCGAGATACAATGAGCAGTTCTTC CASSYLARYNEQFF . TRBV7-2 few 14 TRBJ2-1
TGTGCCAGCAGCTTAGGGGGGCCTATCTATGAGCAGTTCTTC CASSLGGPIYEQFF . TRBV7-2 . 14 TRBJ2-1
TGTGCCAGCAGCTTAGGCGGCTTTTCCGAGCAGTACTTC CASSLGGFSEQYF . TRBV11-3 . 13 TRBJ2-7
TGTGCCAGCAGCTTAAATGACTTACAAGAGACCCAGTACTTC CASSLNDLQETQYF . TRBV7-2 . 14 TRBJ2-5
TGTGCCAGCAGTGAAGGAAGGAGTTTAGGTGAGCAGTTCTTC CASSEGRSLGEQFF . TRBV2 . 14 TRBJ2-1
TGCGCCAGCAGCCATCTCGGGGGGGACGGGAGTCCCTCGGGCTACACCTTC CASSHLGGDGSPSGYTF . TRBV4-3 . 17 TRBJ1-2
TGTGCCAGTAGTCCCAGGACAGGCGCGTCGTACACTGAAGCTTTCTTT CASSPRTGASYTEAFF TRBD1 TRBV19 . 16 TRBJ1-1
TGCGCCAGCAGCTTGACAGGAATTCTTCAAGGCTACACCTTC CASSLTGILQGYTF . TRBV5-1 few 14 TRBJ1-2
TGTGCCAGCAGTGGGGGGACAGGGTGGTACGAGCAGTACTTC CASSGGTGWYEQYF TRBD1 TRBV6-1 . 14 TRBJ2-7
TGTGCCATCAGTGATTCGGGCGGGGTGGGCGAAGCTTTCTTT CAISDSGGVGEAFF . TRBV10-3 . 14 TRBJ1-1
TGTGCCAGCAGTTTATACTGGTTCTCGGCTACGGGCGAGCAGTACTTC CASSLYWFSATGEQYF . TRBV27 . 16 TRBJ2-7
TGTGCCAATAGCTCAGGGGGGACTGAAGCTTTCTTT CANSSGGTEAFF TRBD1 TRBV14 . 12 TRBJ1-1
TGCGCCAGCAGCTCCAGGGGTGACACTGAAGCTTTCTTT CASSSRGDTEAFF . TRBV5-1 . 13 TRBJ1-1
TGTGCCAGCAGCCTCCCGGGGGTCGCCTTATACTACGAGCAGTACTTC CASSLPGVALYYEQYF . TRBV7-3 . 16 TRBJ2-7
TGTGCCAGCAGCACCGGACAGGGGAGAGGTAGCTACGAGCAGTACTTC CASSTGQGRGSYEQYF . TRBV21-1 . 16 TRBJ2-7
TGCGCCAGCAGCCAAGATGACCGACCCCCTAGTGTCTTC CASSQDDRPPSVF . TRBV4-1 once 13 TRBJ2-1
TGTGCCAGCAGCCCTGGACAGGGACCCTACGAGCAGTACTTC CASSPGQGPYEQYF TRBD1 TRBV7-3 . 14 TRBJ2-7
TGTGCCAGCAGCCTCGCAGGGGTGAACACTGAAGCTTTCTTT CASSLAGVNTEAFF . TRBV7-9 few 14 TRBJ1-1
TGTGCCAGCAGTCTCCGGGACAGTATTCAGCCCCAGCATTTT CASSLRDSIQPQHF TRBD1 TRBV6-5 . 14 TRBJ1-5
TGCAGTGCCGCAGGCCAAGAGACCCAGTACTTC CSAAGQETQYF . TRBV20-1 . 11 TRBJ2-5
TGCGCCAGCAGCTTAGGGACAGGCTTGGGGGAGCAGTTCTTC CASSLGTGLGEQFF TRBD1 TRBV5-1 once 14 TRBJ2-1
TGTGCCAGCAGCCTAACGACCACGACTAGCGGGGGGGGCCCATACGAGCAGTACTTC CASSLTTTTSGGGPYEQYF TRBD2 TRBV11-2 . 19 TRBJ2-7
TGTGCCATCGGGCCCAGTGGGGAGGGTGAGACCCAGTACTTC CAIGPSGEGETQYF TRBD2 TRBV10-3 few 14 TRBJ2-5
TGTGCCAGCCTGCGTGGTGGGCTCGCGAATCAGCCCCAGCATTTT CASLRGGLANQPQHF . TRBV28 . 15 TRBJ1-5
TGCAGCGCATCGAGGCAGGGGAGCTATGAGCAGTTCTTC CSASRQGSYEQFF . TRBV29-1 . 13 TRBJ2-1
TGTGCCAGCAGCTTTGCCTCCGGGACAGCATACTATGGCTACACCTTC CASSFASGTAYYGYTF TRBD1 TRBV5-4 . 16 TRBJ1-2
TGTGCCAGCAGTTACCGCGGACAGAACACTGAAGCTTTCTTT CASSYRGQNTEAFF . TRBV6-5 . 14 TRBJ1-1
TGTGCCTGGAGTGAGGTTGGGACAGGGGGCTACGAGCAGTACTTC CAWSEVGTGGYEQYF TRBD1 TRBV30 . 15 TRBJ2-7
TGTGCCAGTAGTGGAACCGGGGGGGGCCGCCAGCATTTT CASSGTGGGRQHF . TRBV19 . 13 TRBJ1-5
TGTGCCAGCAGCTTAGTGGGGGCGCAAGGCTACACCTTC CASSLVGAQGYTF . TRBV7-9 . 13 TRBJ1-2
TGTGCCAGCAGTTGGGGGGACCCTACGGGATACAATGAGCAGTTCTTC CASSWGDPTGYNEQFF . TRBV5-4 few 16 TRBJ2-1
TGTGCCAGCAGTTACTCGCGGAATTCACCCCTCCACTTT CASSYSRNSPLHF . TRBV6-5 . 13 TRBJ1-6
TGTGCCAGCAGCTTATGGTCGTCCAGGTTGACTGAAGCTTTCTTT CASSLWSSRLTEAFF . TRBV7-9 . 15 TRBJ1-1
TGTGCCAGCTCACCAGTTCCAGTTTGGGGCGGACAGGAATTCTCTGGGGCCAACGTCCTGACTTTC CASSPVPVWGGQEFSGANVLTF TRBD1 TRBV18 few 22 TRBJ2-6
TGTGCCAGCAGCTCGGGGACTGCCGAAGAGACCCAGTACTTC CASSSGTAEETQYF . TRBV7-2 few 14 TRBJ2-5
TGTGCCAGAAGCACCGGGACTGTGAGAGCTTTCTTT CARSTGTVRAFF . TRBV5-3 . 12 TRBJ1-1
TGTGCCAGCAGTGACCCCTGGCCTAGGGATACGCAGTATTTT CASSDPWPRDTQYF . TRBV6-4 . 14 TRBJ2-3
TGTGCCAGCAGCGTAGGGGAGGACATTATCGGCTATGGCTACACCTTC CASSVGEDIIGYGYTF . TRBV9 . 16 TRBJ1-2
TGTGCCAGCAGCCAAGCCCCCCGGGGGGGCTACGAGCAGTACTTC CASSQAPRGGYEQYF TRBD2 TRBV4-2 . 15 TRBJ2-7
TGCGCCAGCAGCTTGGGCAGTCCCTACAATGAGCAGTTCTTC CASSLGSPYNEQFF . TRBV5-1 . 14 TRBJ2-1
TGTGCCAGCAGCTCGACAGGGCCCAATGAGCAGTTCTTC CASSSTGPNEQFF TRBD1 TRBV7-3 . 13 TRBJ2-1
TGTGCCAGCTCACCACCGGTGGGTAGCGGTCGCTCTTCCTACAATGAGCAGTTCTTC CASSPPVGSGRSSYNEQFF . TRBV18 once 19 TRBJ2-1
TGTGCCAGCAGTGAATTCAGGGCTGCAGATACGCAGTATTTT CASSEFRAADTQYF . TRBV25-1 . 14 TRBJ2-3
TGTGCCAGCAGCCCCAGGGCCGGGGAGCTGTTTTTT CASSPRAGELFF . TRBV7-3 . 12 TRBJ2-2
TGTGCCAGCAGCTTCGGAGGGTATAATACTGAAGCTTTCTTT CASSFGGYNTEAFF . TRBV7-9 . 14 TRBJ1-1
TGCGCCAGTAAGATTAGCGGGGGGCAGCGGACCCAGTACTTC CASKISGGQRTQYF TRBD2 TRBV5-1 . 14 TRBJ2-5
TGTGCCAGCAGCCCTGGGGCTATATCATTCGCCTACGAGCAGTACTTC CASSPGAISFAYEQYF . TRBV11-2 . 16 TRBJ2-7
TGTGCCAGCAGCTTTGGGGGGGGGAACACTGAAGCTTTCTTT CASSFGGGNTEAFF . TRBV7-2 . 14 TRBJ1-1
TGTGCCAGCAGTTTCTCCGGGGCCAACGTCCTGACTTTC CASSFSGANVLTF . TRBV27 once 13 TRBJ2-6
TGTGCCAGCAGCCAGCAGGGGTTCCCCACAGATACGCAGTATTTT CASSQQGFPTDTQYF . TRBV13 . 15 TRBJ2-3
TGTGCCAGTAGTTCTGACAGGGGGCTCCCGTTCTTC CASSSDRGLPFF TRBD1 TRBV19 once 12 TRBJ2-1
TGTGCCAGCACATGGGCGGGTACAGATACGCAGTATTTT CASTWAGTDTQYF . TRBV7-9 . 13 TRBJ2-3
TGTGCCAGCAGTGGGACGGGCGGGGGTAGCGGTGAGCAGTTCTTC CASSGTGGGSGEQFF TRBD2 TRBV2 once 15 TRBJ2-1
TGTGCCAGCAGCCAGACTTGGACCTACGAGCAGTACTTC CASSQTWTYEQYF . TRBV11-1 few 13 TRBJ2-7